This T cell receptor (beta chain) was retrieved from a study of long-term antiretroviral therapy in people with HIV. Samples were assayed with immunoSEQ v3.0 at survey level. Here immunoSEQ multiplex PCR was the method, and the copy in TCRdb shows in-frame clones only, minus some. The sample comprises some 16,000 clones, under 80% of which are singletons, and 15% rests with the top ten. The sequence came from a man between 25 and 39 years old with HIV. The sequencing used unsorted PBMCs, collected less than 2.2 years before starting antiretroviral therapy.

CDR3 bases: TGTGCCAGCAGCTTAGCGGGACCCGGGGGGACCGGGGAGCTGTTTTTT. Translating gives CASSLAGPGGTGELFF. The rearrangement links TRBV11-3 to TRBJ2-2, with 7 positions matching TRBD2. CDR1 is SGHNT, CDR2 YENEEA, per germline. V shed 1 base, J shed 5 bases, and the junction held 7 bases outside the gene matches. CDR3 size: 16 residues.